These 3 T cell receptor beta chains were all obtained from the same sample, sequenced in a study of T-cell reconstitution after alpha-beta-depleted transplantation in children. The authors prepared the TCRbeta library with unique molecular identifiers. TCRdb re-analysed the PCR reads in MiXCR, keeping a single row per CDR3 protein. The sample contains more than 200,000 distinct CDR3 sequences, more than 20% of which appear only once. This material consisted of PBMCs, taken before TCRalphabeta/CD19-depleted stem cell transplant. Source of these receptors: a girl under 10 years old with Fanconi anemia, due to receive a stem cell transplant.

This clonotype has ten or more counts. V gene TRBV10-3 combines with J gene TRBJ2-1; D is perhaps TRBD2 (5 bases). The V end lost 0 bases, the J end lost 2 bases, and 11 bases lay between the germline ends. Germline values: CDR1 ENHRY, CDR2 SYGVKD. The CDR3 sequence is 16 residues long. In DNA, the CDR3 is TGTGCCATCAGTGAGTCGTGGCGGAGGCCCTACAATGAGCAGTTCTTC. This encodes CAISESWRRPYNEQFF.

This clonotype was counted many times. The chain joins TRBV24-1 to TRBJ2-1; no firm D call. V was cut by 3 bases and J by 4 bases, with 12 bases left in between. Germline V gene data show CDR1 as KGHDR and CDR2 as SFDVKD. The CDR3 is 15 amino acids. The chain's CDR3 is CATSDPRTDYNEQFF. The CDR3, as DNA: TGTGCCACCAGTGATCCCCGGACGGATTACAATGAGCAGTTCTTC.

The CDR3 here is CSVGGNEQFF. The CDR3 nucleotides read TGCAGCGTGGGAGGGAATGAGCAGTTCTTC. The chain is built from TRBV29-1 and TRBJ2-1; 7 nucleotides align to TRBD2. Germline CDR1 and CDR2: SQVTM and ANQGSEA. This CDR3 contains 10 residues. Germline trimming cut 6 bases from V and 7 bases from J; bases unmatched to any gene: 0.